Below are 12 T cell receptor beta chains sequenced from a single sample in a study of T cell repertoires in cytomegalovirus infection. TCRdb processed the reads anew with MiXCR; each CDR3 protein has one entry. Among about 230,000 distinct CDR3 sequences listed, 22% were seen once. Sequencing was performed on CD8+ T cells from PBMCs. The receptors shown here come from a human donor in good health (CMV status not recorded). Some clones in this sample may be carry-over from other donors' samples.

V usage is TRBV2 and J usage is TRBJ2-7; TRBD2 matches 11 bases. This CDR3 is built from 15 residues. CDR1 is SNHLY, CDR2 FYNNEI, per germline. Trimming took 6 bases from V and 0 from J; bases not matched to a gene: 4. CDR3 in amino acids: CASRVLAGGSYEQYF. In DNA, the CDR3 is TGTGCCAGCAGGGTTCTAGCGGGGGGCTCCTACGAGCAGTACTTC.

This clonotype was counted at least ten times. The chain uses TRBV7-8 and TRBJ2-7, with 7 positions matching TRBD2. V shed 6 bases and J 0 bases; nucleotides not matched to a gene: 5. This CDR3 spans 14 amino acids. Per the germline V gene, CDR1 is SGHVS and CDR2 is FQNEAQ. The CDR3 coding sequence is TGTGCCAGCAGGAGCGGGGAGAGCTCCTACGAGCAGTACTTC. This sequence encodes CASRSGESSYEQYF.

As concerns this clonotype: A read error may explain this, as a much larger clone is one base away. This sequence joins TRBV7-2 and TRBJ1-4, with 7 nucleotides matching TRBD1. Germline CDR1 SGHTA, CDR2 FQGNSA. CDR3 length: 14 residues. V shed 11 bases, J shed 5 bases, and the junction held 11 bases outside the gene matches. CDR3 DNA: TGTGCCCGCCGCGTGACAGGGTTAAATGAAAAACTGTTTTTT. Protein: CARRVTGLNEKLFF. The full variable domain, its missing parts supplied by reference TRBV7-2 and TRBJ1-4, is GAGVSQSPSNKVTEKGKDVELRCDPISGHTALYWYRQSLGQGLEFLIYFQGNSAPDKSGLPSDRFSAERTGGSVSTLTIQRTQQEDSAVYLCARRVTGLNEKLFFGSGTQLSVL.

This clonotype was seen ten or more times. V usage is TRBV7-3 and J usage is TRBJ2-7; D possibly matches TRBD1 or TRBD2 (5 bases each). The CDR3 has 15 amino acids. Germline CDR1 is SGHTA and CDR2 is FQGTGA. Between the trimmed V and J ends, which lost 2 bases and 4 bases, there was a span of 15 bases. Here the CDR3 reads CASSLLAGAPYEQYF. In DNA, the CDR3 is TGTGCCAGCAGCTTATTGGCCGGGGCCCCTTACGAGCAGTACTTC.

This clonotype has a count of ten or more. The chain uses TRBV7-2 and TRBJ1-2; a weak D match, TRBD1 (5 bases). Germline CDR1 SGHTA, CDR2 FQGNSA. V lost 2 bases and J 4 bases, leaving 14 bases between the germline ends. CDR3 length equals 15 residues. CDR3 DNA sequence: TGTGCCAGCAGCTTATCCTGGGGCTCTGGCTATGGCTACACCTTC. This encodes CASSLSWGSGYGYTF. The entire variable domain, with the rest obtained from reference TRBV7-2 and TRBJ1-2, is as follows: GAGVSQSPSNKVTEKGKDVELRCDPISGHTALYWYRQSLGQGLEFLIYFQGNSAPDKSGLPSDRFSAERTGGSVSTLTIQRTQQEDSAVYLCASSLSWGSGYGYTFGSGTRLTVV.

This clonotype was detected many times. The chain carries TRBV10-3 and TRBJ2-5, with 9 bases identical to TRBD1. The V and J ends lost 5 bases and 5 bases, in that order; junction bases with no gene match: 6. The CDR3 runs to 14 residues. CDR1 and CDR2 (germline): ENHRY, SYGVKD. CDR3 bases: TGTGCCATCAGTCTTACAGGGGGCGAGGAGACCCAGTACTTC. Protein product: CAISLTGGEETQYF.

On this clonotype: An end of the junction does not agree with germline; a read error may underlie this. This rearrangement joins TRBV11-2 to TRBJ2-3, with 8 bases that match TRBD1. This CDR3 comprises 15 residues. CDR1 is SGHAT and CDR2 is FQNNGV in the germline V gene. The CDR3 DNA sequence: TGTGTCAGCAGCTTTGGGACAGGAGGCACAGATACGCAGTATTTT. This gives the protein CVSSFGTGGTDTQYF. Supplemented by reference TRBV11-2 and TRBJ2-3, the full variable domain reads EAGVAQSPRYKIIEKRQSVAFWCNPISGHATLYWYQQILGQGPKLLIQFQNNGVVDDSQLPKDRFSAERLKGVDSTLKIQPAKLEDSAVYLCVSSFGTGGTDTQYFGPGTRLTVL.

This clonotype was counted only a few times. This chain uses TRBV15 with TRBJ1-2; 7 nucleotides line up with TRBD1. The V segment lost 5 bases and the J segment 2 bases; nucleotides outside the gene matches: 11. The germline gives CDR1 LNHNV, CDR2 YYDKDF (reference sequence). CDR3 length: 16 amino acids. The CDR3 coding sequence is TGTGCCACCAGCGGACTAACCGGGACAGTAAACTATGGCTACACCTTC. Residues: CATSGLTGTVNYGYTF. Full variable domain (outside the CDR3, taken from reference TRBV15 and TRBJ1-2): DAMVIQNPRYQVTQFGKPVTLSCSQTLNHNVMYWYQQKSSQAPKLLFHYYDKDFNNEADTPDNFQSRRPNTSFCFLDIRSPGLGDTAMYLCATSGLTGTVNYGYTFGSGTRLTVV.

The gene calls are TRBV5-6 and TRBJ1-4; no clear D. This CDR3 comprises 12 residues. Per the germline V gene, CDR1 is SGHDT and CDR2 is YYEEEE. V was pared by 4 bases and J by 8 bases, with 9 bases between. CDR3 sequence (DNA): TGTGCCAGCAGCGGCCCGGAGGAAAAACTGTTTTTT. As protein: CASSGPEEKLFF.

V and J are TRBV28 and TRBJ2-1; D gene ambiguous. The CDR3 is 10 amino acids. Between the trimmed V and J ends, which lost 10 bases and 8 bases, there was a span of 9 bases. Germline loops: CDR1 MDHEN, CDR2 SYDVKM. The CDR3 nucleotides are TGTGCCACCCTGCGCGATGAGCAGTTCTTC. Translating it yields CATLRDEQFF. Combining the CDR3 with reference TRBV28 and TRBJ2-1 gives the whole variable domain DVKVTQSSRYLVKRTGEKVFLECVQDMDHENMFWYRQDPGLGLRLIYFSYDVKMKEKGDIPEGYSVSREKKERFSLILESASTNQTSMYLCATLRDEQFFGPGTRLTVL.

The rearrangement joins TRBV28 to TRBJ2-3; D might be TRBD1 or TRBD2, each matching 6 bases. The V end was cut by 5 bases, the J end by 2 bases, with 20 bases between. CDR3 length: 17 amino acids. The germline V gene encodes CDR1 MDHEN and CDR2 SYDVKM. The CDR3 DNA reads TGTGCCAGCAGTATTCTCAGGGAAGGGGGGACCACAGATACGCAGTATTTT. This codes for CASSILREGGTTDTQYF.

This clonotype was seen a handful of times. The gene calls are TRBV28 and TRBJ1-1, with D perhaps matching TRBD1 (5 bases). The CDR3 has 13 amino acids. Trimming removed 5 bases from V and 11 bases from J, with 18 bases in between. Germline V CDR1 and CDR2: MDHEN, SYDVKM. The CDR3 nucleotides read TGTGCCAGCAGTCTAGCCCTACAGGCTGGCGCTTTCTTT. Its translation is CASSLALQAGAFF.